This T cell receptor beta chain appears in the sequencing data of a study of T cell repertoires in aging, cancer and after chemotherapy. TRB rearrangements spanning V, D and J were amplified using mixed TRB-A/B primers. TCRdb analysed the multiplex PCR reads with MiXCR anew, one entry per CDR3 protein. In the table there are roughly 1,200 distinct CDR3 sequences, about 25% of which are singletons. V lost 6 bases and J 3 bases, leaving 14 bases between the germline ends. The germline V gene encodes CDR1 DFQATT and CDR2 SNEGSKA (reference sequence). The CDR3 extends over 13 amino acids. By sample share, this clonotype is medium-sized. Amplification of TCR beta used genomic DNA extracted from peripheral blood.

This TCR was sampled from a human donor with a solid tumor. The sample taken for sequencing was blood. V is TRBV20-1 and J is TRBJ1-1; D might be TRBD1 (5 bases). CDR3 nucleotides: TGCAGTGCCGCACCGTTGGGGCACACTGAAGCTTTCTTT. Amino acid sequence: CSAAPLGHTEAFF.